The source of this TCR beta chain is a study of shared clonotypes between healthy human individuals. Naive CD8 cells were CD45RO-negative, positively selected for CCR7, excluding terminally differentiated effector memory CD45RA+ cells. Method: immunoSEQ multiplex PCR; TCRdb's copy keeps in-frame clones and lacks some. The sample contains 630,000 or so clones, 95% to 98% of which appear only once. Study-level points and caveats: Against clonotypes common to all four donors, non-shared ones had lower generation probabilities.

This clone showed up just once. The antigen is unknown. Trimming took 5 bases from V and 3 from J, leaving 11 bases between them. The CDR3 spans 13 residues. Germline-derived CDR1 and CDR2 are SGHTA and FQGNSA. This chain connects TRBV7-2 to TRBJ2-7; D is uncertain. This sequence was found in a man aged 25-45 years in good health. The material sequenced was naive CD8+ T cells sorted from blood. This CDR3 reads CASSPWPGYEQYF. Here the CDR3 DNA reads TGTGCCAGCAGCCCTTGGCCAGGCTACGAGCAGTACTTC.